This T cell receptor beta chain stems from a study of T-cell memory formation after mild COVID-19 listed by TCRdb under 2021. Context from the whole study: TCR sequence clusters from the two donors were found to be largely donor specific. In a couple of donors, T-cell clones that expanded and contracted after mild COVID-19 were tracked by sequencing TCRalpha and TCRbeta repertoires over time. Two young, previously healthy adult volunteers made up the cohort, one male and one female. Summary of the overall study and its limitations: Whether the second-wave clones peaking on day 37 were SARS-CoV-2 specific was not confirmed. Some responding clones were detected in pre-infection memory, which suggested that pre-existing cross-reactive memory T cells had joined the SARS-CoV-2 response. Contracting CD4+ clones appeared mostly in the CM and EM memory subsets, whereas CD8+ clones were enriched in EMRA. Clones that contracted from day 15 to 85 showed balanced CD4/CD8 phenotypes, whereas a second wave of clones that expanded from day 15 to 37 leaned towards CD4+. Only a couple of mild cases were covered in the study, and larger cohorts including severe cases with pre-infection samples were considered necessary.

In this sample, this clonotype turned up many times. Its antigen is still unknown. No base quality values were provided; no much bigger clone lies one nucleotide off. The sample was run on an Illumina NovaSeq 6000. TCRalpha and TCRbeta cDNA libraries were constructed by 5'RACE with constant-segment primers, with sample barcodes and unique molecular identifiers being introduced. Trizol reagent was used to extract RNA from every sample. Libraries were amplified in two PCR steps, with a second sample barcode and Illumina TruSeq adapters added in the second step. The libraries were sequenced on an Illumina NovaSeq using 2 x 150 bp paired-end reads. Under the source paper's analysis protocol: Reads were demultiplexed and collapsed into UMI-guided consensus sequences with migec v1.2.7. Using mixcr v2.1.11, UMI consensuses were aligned to TRA and TRB V and J templates and then assembled into clonotypes. Expanded or contracted clonotypes were those called significant by both edgeR and NoisET, with noise models trained on biological replicates. edgeR calls used a false discovery rate-adjusted p below 0.01 and a log2 fold-change threshold of 1. PCA with hierarchical clustering of max-normalized trajectories of the 1000 most abundant clonotypes was used as exploratory dynamics analysis. The CD4 or CD8 phenotype of responding clones was assigned using the separately sequenced CD4+ and CD8+ repertoires. TCRdb's own reprocessing of the public reads used fastp at Q25 and MiXCR and kept productive beta chains. Every CDR3 protein is listed once, alongside the most common genes and DNA of its rows. TCRdb's processing, not the study's, gives the V and J calls here. The sample profile shows approximately 150,000 distinct CDR3 sequences; about an eighth of them were found once. The top ten clonotypes cover 3% to 4% of the sample.

The germline V end is reduced by 5 bases and the J end by 6 bases; junction bases left unmatched: 4. CDR1 SGHNT and CDR2 YENEEA were looked up in the germline V gene. The CDR3 numbers 16 residues from cysteine through phenylalanine. The sequence is cut down to CDR3 DNA, 48 bases in frame from base 1. Ficoll-Paque density gradient centrifugation was used to isolate PBMCs. What was sequenced was PBMCs or a T cell subset sorted from them (not recorded which). The chain joins TRBV11-3 to TRBJ2-1; 16 bases in the junction line up with TRBD2. The source of this sequence is a young man who had mild COVID-19 (a few samples of this study predate the infection). The sample titles of this study are shuffled in the database, so cell type and time point are left out; the donor was told from shared clones. The nucleotides read TGTGCCAGCAGCATCGGGACTAGCGGGGGGGCCAATGAGCAGTTCTTC. This translates into CASSIGTSGGANEQFF.